This T cell receptor beta chain was observed in a study of blood T cells in healthy people across ages. V was trimmed by 3 bases and J by 0 bases, leaving 9 bases between them. The CDR3 has 14 amino acids. Looked up from germline, CDR1 is GTSNPN and CDR2 is SVGIG (reference sequence). The study, taken as a whole, reports: Per million T cells, TCR beta diversity dropped roughly linearly as age increased. In these data, TCR beta diversity tracked strongly with naive T cell percentage.

The use of a sample-barcoded 5' primer and a J-beta primer mix characterized a second PCR of roughly 7 to 12 cycles. One entry per CDR3 protein, called by TCRdb with MiXCR from the 5' RACE reads. The sample has about 830,000 distinct CDR3 sequences, about 62% seen once. Russia was home to the donors, healthy Caucasian individuals aged roughly 6 to 95. Peripheral blood was drawn, roughly 10 milliliters per donor. As to this clonotype: No antigen is known for it.

The TCR comes from a young man in good health. Sequencing was carried out using blood. This chain links TRBV30 with TRBJ2-1, with D perhaps TRBD1 or TRBD2 (5 bases each). The CDR3 protein is CAWSPGGSYNEQFF. In DNA, the CDR3 is TGTGCCTGGAGCCCTGGGGGCTCCTACAATGAGCAGTTCTTC. The full variable domain, its missing parts supplied by reference TRBV30 and TRBJ2-1, is SQTIHQWPATLVQPVGSPLSLECTVEGTSNPNLYWYRQAAGRGLQLLFYSVGIGQISSEVPQNLSASRPQDRQFILSSKKLLLSDSGFYLCAWSPGGSYNEQFFGPGTRLTVL.